This TCR beta chain was sequenced for a study of T-cell reconstitution after alpha-beta-depleted transplantation in children (dated by TCRdb to the mid-2010s). With respect to the entire study: The study quantitatively tracked T-cell immune reconstitution after TCRalphabeta/CD19-depleted allogeneic hematopoietic cell transplantation in children using TCR repertoire profiling.

The germline V gene yields SNHLY for CDR1 and FYNNEI for CDR2. The V and J ends are trimmed by 2 bases and 5 bases, leaving 9 bases between them. The CDR3 measures 14 amino acids from cysteine to phenylalanine. Only CDR3 DNA remains: 42 bases, in frame from the first base. In the case of this clonotype: Its antigen target is currently unknown. Base-call qualities are not available, and no considerably larger clone is one nucleotide away.

The investigation overall reported the following: In some patients, high TCRbeta diversity at day 60 was attributed to recipient T cells and intrathymic progenitors that had survived conditioning. The apparently early recovery of alphabetaT-cell counts about two months after transplant reportedly depended on only several hundred rapidly expanded clones that came from non-depleted graft cells. Hyperexpanded clone frequencies declined over subsequent months; after one year, T-cell counts and TCRbeta diversity were mostly attributed to newly produced T cells.

Receptor amplification or capture employed PCR. These reads were obtained on an Illumina HiSeq 2500. TCR libraries were prepared with molecular barcoding, using unique molecular identifiers to normalize TCRbeta repertoire quantification. TCRdb reprocessing: public reads trimmed at Q25 with fastp, clones called with MiXCR, in-frame beta chains kept. For every CDR3 protein sequence, its rows merge into one entry that carries the most common genes and DNA. The sample yields under 450,000 distinct CDR3 sequences; 16% were counted once. The ten biggest clones cover 25% to 30% of the sample. In light of the paper, this sample's treatment or condition label describes: allogeneic hematopoietic cell transplantation with graft depleted of TCRalphabeta T cells and CD19 B cells. TCRalphabeta/CD19-depleted allogeneic hematopoietic cell grafts were given to the transplant recipients, all of whom were children.

This TCR was sampled from a boy younger than two who had a stem cell transplant for Wiskott-Aldrich syndrome, so the T cells may come from the graft donor. Sequencing was performed on PBMCs, mostly from graft donor cells, taken 360 days after TCRalphabeta/CD19-depleted stem cell transplant. The V and J genes are TRBV2 and TRBJ2-2, with no D gene named confidently. CDR3 loop: CASSEWVQTGELFF. The bases read TGTGCCAGCAGTGAATGGGTCCAGACCGGGGAGCTGTTTTTT.